This T cell receptor beta chain emerged from a study of T cell responses to AZD1222 COVID-19 vaccine (dated by TCRdb to the early 2020s). Study-wide context: AZD1222 recipients with second doses at about 4 weeks or about 12 weeks were pooled, because spike-specific TCR depth and breadth did not differ between schedules. A total of under 250 trial participants underwent TCR sequencing, of whom about 210 had received two doses of AZD1222 and around 25 had received two doses of the MenACWY control vaccine. Trial participants were enrolled by age into 18-55, 56-69 and 70-plus year subgroups, with roughly 150, 30 and 60 TCR-sequenced participants respectively. Findings and caveats that apply to the study as a whole: The vaccine-associated CD4 TCRs covered the entire spike protein, and the dominant responses fell in regions 160-218 and 743-854. Most participants were white British and females outnumbered males, and the authors suggested that clonal diversity may have been underestimated. After two AZD1222 doses, both the breadth and the depth of spike-specific TCRs were significantly higher than at day 0 and than in MenACWY recipients. No day 14 peak-response samples were available, so repertoires were characterized only after the peak T cell response. Conclusions about previously exposed vaccinees were limited because only a handful of AZD1222 recipients were SARS-CoV-2 seropositive at baseline. Reportedly, almost half of the unique spike-specific TCRs recognized epitopes lying outside the regions that are mutated in the B.1.351 and B.1.1.7 variants. In the small 56-69-year group, the increase in depth fell short of significance, most likely because of low power.

Read against the paper, the sample's time point label means: baseline before first vaccination. Vaccinee samples came from UK trials COV001 and COV002, including a single-blind randomized controlled phase 2/3 trial of AZD1222 (ChAdOx1 nCoV-19) in healthy adults. For TCRbeta chain sequencing, PBMC samples were collected from trial participants at day 0 and at day 28 after the second dose. About this clone: The specificity of this receptor is unknown. Base qualities were left out, and no much larger clone turns up one base away.

The CDR3 regions of human TCRbeta chains were analyzed by immunosequencing. In the paper's pipeline: Repertoire TCRs were matched against a reference library of SARS-CoV-2-specific TCRs generated with the MIRA antigen-specificity platform. Breadth was defined as the fraction of unique TCRs that were SARS-CoV-2-associated. Depth was defined as the fraction of total T cells that were SARS-CoV-2-associated. Using the MIRA data, each spike-specific TCR was mapped to the spike region that the TCR reacts to and placed in a CD4 or CD8 class. Log10-transformed breadth and depth values were compared by one-way ANOVA with Sidak's multiple comparisons tests. In its TCRdb copy, this immuneACCESS table keeps in-frame sequences only and misses some clones. Where compared with another copy, unresolved V genes explain less than half of these, and the others have no known cause. V, J and clone size reflect that table, while D and trimming were determined from the DNA. This sample comprises 95,000 to 150,000 clones, roughly nine tenths of them detected only once. About 27% of the sample is in the top ten clones.

CDR3 length: 15 amino acids, cysteine to phenylalanine. Only the CDR3 part of the read is kept: 45 bases, read in frame from the first base. The germline V gene yields MNHEY for CDR1 and SVGAGI for CDR2. V is cut by 5 bases and J by 0 bases, and the space between the germline ends is 11 bases. The origin of this receptor is an adult in good health. The V and J genes are TRBV6-5 and TRBJ1-3; the D gene identity is not certain. Sequenced here: peripheral blood, sampled on day 0 of AZD1222 vaccination. The CDR3 reads CASSRSGDSGNTIYF. The DNA is as follows: TGTGCCAGCAGTAGGTCAGGCGACTCTGGAAACACCATATATTTT.